This is a list of T cell receptor beta chains from one sample in a study of blood T cells in healthy people across ages. TCRdb re-called the 5' RACE reads through MiXCR, storing one row per CDR3 protein. Among almost 1 million distinct CDR3 sequences listed, just over 50% were seen once. The sequenced sample was blood. The receptors originated from an older woman in good health. Both conserved end residues are part of each CDR3. D genes are given only for firm matches. Where a row states a size, it is once, few, many or the class of an expanded clone; other rows omit it.

d_gene	j_gene	abundance	v_gene	CDR3nt	CDR3aa
-	TRBJ2-7	-	TRBV21-1	TGTGCCAGCGGACGGGACAGACCTTACGAGCAGTACTTC	CASGRDRPYEQYF
TRBD1	TRBJ2-7	-	TRBV7-9	TGTGCCAGCAGGGGTACAGGGGTGGGCAACGAGCAGTACTTC	CASRGTGVGNEQYF
-	TRBJ1-1	-	TRBV20-1	TGCAGTGCCGAAGGTGGGGGGCCCATGAACACTGAAGCTTTCTTT	CSAEGGGPMNTEAFF
-	TRBJ2-3	-	TRBV2	TGTGCCAGCCTGGCGGGACCCTATCGAGATACGCAGTATTTT	CASLAGPYRDTQYF
-	TRBJ2-1	-	TRBV29-1	TGCAGCGTGGGCAAAGGGAGGTACAAAGAGCAGTTCTTC	CSVGKGRYKEQFF
-	TRBJ1-1	-	TRBV20-1	TGCAGTGCTCTCCCTGGGGGGCCACGTACTGAAGCTTTCTTT	CSALPGGPRTEAFF
-	TRBJ2-7	-	TRBV6-1	TGTGCCAGTTCACGAAACCTCTACGAGCAGTACTTC	CASSRNLYEQYF
-	TRBJ2-7	-	TRBV27	TGTGCCAGCAGTTTACTGGGCGGCTTCTCCTACAATGAGCAGTACTTC	CASSLLGGFSYNEQYF
-	TRBJ2-3	-	TRBV7-2	TGTGCCAGCACAGGGGGCGCGGGAGAAACAGATACGCAGTATTTT	CASTGGAGETDTQYF
TRBD2	TRBJ2-5	-	TRBV11-2	TGTGCCAGCAGCGAGACTGGGACTAGCGGCAAAGAGACCCAGTACTTC	CASSETGTSGKETQYF
-	TRBJ2-7	-	TRBV12-3/TRBV12-4	TGTGCCAGCAGTCCCCGACGGGGCGAGCAGTACTTC	CASSPRRGEQYF
-	TRBJ2-2	-	TRBV12-3/TRBV12-4	TGTGCCAGCAGTTTCCCGGGGTACACCGGGGAGCTGTTTTTT	CASSFPGYTGELFF
-	TRBJ1-1	once	TRBV12-3/TRBV12-4	TGTGCCAGCAGTTTAGACCGGAACACTGTAGCTTTCTTT	CASSLDRNTVAFF
-	TRBJ2-5	few	TRBV7-9	TGTGCCAGCAGCTTTGTTCTCGGGCAGGGGTGGTCGGAGACCCAGTACTTC	CASSFVLGQGWSETQYF
TRBD2	TRBJ2-5	-	TRBV6-5	TGTGCCAGCACTCCCACCCGCGGGAGGCAAGAGACCCAGTACTTC	CASTPTRGRQETQYF
TRBD1	TRBJ2-7	few	TRBV20-1	TGCAGTGCTCCCCGACAGGGACGTTACGAGCAGTACTTC	CSAPRQGRYEQYF
-	TRBJ2-5	-	TRBV6-1	TGTGCCAGCAGTGAATATTCCAACCCGGTTGTAACCCAGTACTTC	CASSEYSNPVVTQYF
-	TRBJ2-4	-	TRBV20-1	TGCAGGTTACTAGAACTAGCCAAAAACATTCAGTACTTC	CRLLELAKNIQYF
TRBD1	TRBJ1-6	-	TRBV7-9	TGTGCCAGCAGCTTATTTGGGACAGGGGATAATTCACCCCTCCACTTT	CASSLFGTGDNSPLHF
TRBD1	TRBJ1-2	few	TRBV7-2	TGTGCCAGCAGCTTAGCGCGAGGCAGGGGGAACTATGGCTACACCTTC	CASSLARGRGNYGYTF
TRBD1	TRBJ2-7	-	TRBV28	TGTGCCAGCAGTTGGACAGGGGGCGACGTCTCCTACGAGCAGTACTTC	CASSWTGGDVSYEQYF
-	TRBJ1-2	-	TRBV24-1	TGTGCCACCAGTGATTTGAGAGGTTCCGGCGACTATGGCTACACCTTC	CATSDLRGSGDYGYTF
-	TRBJ2-5	few	TRBV4-1	TGCGCCAGCAGCCAAGATTTTGGACGTTATGCGACCCAGTACTTC	CASSQDFGRYATQYF
TRBD2	TRBJ2-7	-	TRBV7-8	TGTGCCAGCAGCCCCGGTAGACTAGCGGGAGTACCCGAGCAGTACTTC	CASSPGRLAGVPEQYF